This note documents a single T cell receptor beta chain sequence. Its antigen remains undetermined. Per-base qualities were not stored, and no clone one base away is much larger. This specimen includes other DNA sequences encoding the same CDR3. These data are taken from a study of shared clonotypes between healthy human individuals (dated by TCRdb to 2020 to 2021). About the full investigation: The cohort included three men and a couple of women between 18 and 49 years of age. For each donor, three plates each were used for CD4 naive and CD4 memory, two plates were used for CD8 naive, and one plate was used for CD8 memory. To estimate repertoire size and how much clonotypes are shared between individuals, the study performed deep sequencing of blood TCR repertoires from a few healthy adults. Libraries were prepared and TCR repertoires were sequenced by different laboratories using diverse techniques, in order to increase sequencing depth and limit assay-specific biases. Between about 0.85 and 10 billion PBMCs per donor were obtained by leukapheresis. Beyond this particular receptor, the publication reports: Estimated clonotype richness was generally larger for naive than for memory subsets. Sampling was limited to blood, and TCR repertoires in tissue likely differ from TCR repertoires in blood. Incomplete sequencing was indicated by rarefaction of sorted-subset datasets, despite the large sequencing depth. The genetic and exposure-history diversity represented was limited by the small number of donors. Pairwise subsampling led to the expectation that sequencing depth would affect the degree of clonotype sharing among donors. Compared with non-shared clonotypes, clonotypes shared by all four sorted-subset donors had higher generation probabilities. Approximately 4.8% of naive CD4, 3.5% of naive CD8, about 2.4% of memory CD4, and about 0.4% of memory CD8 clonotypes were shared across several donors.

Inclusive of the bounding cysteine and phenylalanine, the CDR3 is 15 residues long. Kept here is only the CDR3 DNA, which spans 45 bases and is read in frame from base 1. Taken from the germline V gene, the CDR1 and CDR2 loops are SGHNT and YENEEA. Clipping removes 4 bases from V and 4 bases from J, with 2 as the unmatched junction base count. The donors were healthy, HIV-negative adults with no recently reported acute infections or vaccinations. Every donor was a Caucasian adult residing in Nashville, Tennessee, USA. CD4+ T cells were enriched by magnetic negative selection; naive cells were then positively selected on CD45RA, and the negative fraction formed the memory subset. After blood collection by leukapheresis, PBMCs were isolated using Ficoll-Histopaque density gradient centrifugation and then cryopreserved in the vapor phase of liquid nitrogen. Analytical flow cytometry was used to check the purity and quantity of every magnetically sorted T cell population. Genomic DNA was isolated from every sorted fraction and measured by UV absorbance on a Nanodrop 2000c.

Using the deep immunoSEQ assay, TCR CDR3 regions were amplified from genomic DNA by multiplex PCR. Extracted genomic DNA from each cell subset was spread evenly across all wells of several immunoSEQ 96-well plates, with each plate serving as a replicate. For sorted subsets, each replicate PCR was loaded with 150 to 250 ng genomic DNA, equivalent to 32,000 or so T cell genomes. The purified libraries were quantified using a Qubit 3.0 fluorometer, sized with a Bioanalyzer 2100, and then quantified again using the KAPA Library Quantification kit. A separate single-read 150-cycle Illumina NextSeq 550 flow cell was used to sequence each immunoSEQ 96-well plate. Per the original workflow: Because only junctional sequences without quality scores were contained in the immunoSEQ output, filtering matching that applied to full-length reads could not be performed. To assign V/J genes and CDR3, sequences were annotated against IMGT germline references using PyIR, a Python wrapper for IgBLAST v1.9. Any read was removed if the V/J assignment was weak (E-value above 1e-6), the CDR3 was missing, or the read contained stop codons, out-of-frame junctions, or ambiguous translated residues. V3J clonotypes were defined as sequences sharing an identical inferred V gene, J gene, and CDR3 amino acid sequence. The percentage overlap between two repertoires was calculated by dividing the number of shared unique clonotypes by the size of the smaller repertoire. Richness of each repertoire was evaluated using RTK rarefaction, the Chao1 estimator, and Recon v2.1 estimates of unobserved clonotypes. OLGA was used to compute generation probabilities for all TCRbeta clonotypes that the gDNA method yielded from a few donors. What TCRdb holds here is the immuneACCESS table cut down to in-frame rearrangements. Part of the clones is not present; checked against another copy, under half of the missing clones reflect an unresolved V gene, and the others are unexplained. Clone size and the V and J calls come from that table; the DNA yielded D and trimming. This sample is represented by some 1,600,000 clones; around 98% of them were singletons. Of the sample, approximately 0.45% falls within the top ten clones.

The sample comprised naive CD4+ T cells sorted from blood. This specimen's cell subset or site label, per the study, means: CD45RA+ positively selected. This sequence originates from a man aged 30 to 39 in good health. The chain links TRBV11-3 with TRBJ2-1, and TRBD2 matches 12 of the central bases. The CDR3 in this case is CASSSGLAGYNEQFF. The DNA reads TGTGCCAGCAGCTCCGGACTAGCGGGATACAATGAGCAGTTCTTC.